The clone carrying this TCR beta chain was observed once. What it binds is unknown. The sample is drawn from a study of metastatic and nonmetastatic thyroid tumors. No treatment had been given to any patient before thyroid surgery. TCRdb recomputed clones from the PCR reads via MiXCR. The sample records about 20,000 clones, less than 35% being singletons. Study outcomes and limitations: Relative to benign nodules, malignant thyroid tumors were reportedly characterized by significantly elevated TCR beta diversity in blood and tumor.

This sequence was found in a female donor with papillary thyroid cancer or a benign thyroid nodule (not recorded which). Some clones in this sample may be carry-over from other donors' samples. The sequencing input was blood.

DNA of the CDR3: TGCGCCAGCAGCCAAGATACAGCGGGGACCTACGAGCAGTACTTC. Protein: CASSQDTAGTYEQYF. The V call is TRBV4-3, the J call TRBJ2-7, with 7 positions matching TRBD2. The CDR3 totals 15 residues. Per the germline V gene, CDR1 is LGHNA and CDR2 is YSLEER. With V trimmed by 0 bases and J by 2 bases, 4 bases remained unmatched.